The clone carrying this TCR beta chain was seen only once. Antigen specificity is unknown. The germline V gene has CDR1 SGHVS and CDR2 FNYEAQ. This CDR3 has 15 amino acids. V lost 2 bases and J lost 4, with 12 bases in between. This entry comes from a study of OX40 agonist ivuxolimab in advanced cancers. As for the study in general: Eligibility rules accepted prior anti-PD-1, anti-PD-L1 or anti-CTLA-4 therapy, and 35% to 45% had some. Two patients with cutaneous melanoma and one with hepatocellular carcinoma, three in total, showed partial responses. Study-wide findings and caveats: In a subset of nonresponders, normalized T-cell clonal expansion was also low.

Sequencing used immunoSEQ multiplex PCR; TCRdb keeps in-frame clones, though not all of them. The repertoire holds some 39,000 clones, with 88% as singletons. Here the sequenced sample was CD4+ or CD8+ T cells sorted from blood, taken in a trial of the OX40 agonist ivuxolimab. The V and J genes are TRBV7-6 and TRBJ1-3; tentative D call: TRBD1 (5 bases). The TCR sequence derives from an adult with an advanced solid tumor such as melanoma, head and neck, liver or kidney cancer. CDR3 sequence reads: CASSLPGTAGNTIYF. DNA for the CDR3: TGTGCCAGCAGCTTACCGGGGACGGCGGGAAACACCATATATTTT. Full variable domain (missing parts from reference TRBV7-6 and TRBJ1-3): GAGVSQSPRYKVTKRGQDVALRCDPISGHVSLYWYRQALGQGPEFLTYFNYEAQQDKSGLPNDRFSAERPEGSISTLTIQRTEQRDSAMYRCASSLPGTAGNTIYFGEGSWLTVV.